This T cell receptor (beta chain) derives from a study of OX40 agonist ivuxolimab in advanced cancers. For the wider study: Ivuxolimab was a fully human IgG2 agonistic monoclonal antibody targeting the costimulatory receptor OX40 (CD134). Intravenous ivuxolimab was administered to patients every 2 weeks at six dose levels: 0.01, 0.1, 0.3, 1.5, 3 and 10 mg/kg. Of the approximately 50 dose-escalation patients, hepatocellular carcinoma was present in roughly 19, melanoma in around 15, renal cell carcinoma in 9 and head and neck cancer in 9. The dose-escalation cohort was roughly 87% male with a mean age of roughly 62 years, ranging from roughly 20 to 85. Prior anti-PD-1, anti-PD-L1 or anti-CTLA-4 therapy was permitted, and less than 45% of dose-escalation patients had received checkpoint inhibitors. Three dose-escalation patients achieved partial responses, one with hepatocellular carcinoma and two with cutaneous melanoma. The purpose of peripheral TCRbeta sequencing was to test whether ivuxolimab changed TCR sequence diversity and led to clonal T-cell expansion. The paper reports the monotherapy dose-escalation portion (N of about 52 patients) of the phase I ivuxolimab trial.

To sequence the TCRbeta CDR3 region, genomic DNA was isolated from the sorted cells. The immunoSEQ Assay was used to sequence the TCRbeta CDR3 regions. Drawn from immuneACCESS, this table holds only the in-frame rearrangements with V and J called that TCRdb kept. Clones are partly lost; checked studies trace under half to an unresolved V gene and leave the rest unexplained. The sample table records about 90,000 clones; more than 80% of these occur just once. Under 2% of the sample is held by the ten biggest clonotypes. What the research found in general, with its limitations: Low levels of normalized T-cell clonal expansion were also seen in some nonresponding patients. The antigen specificity of the peripheral T cells that underwent clonal expansion was not determined. After ivuxolimab, more expanded clones were found on average in CD8+ T cells than in CD4+ T cells. In partial responders in the 0.1-3.0 mg/kg groups, normalized peripheral clonal expansion was found to be among the lowest, especially among CD8+ T cells. At doses of 0.1 to 3.0 mg/kg, clonal expansion of both CD4+ and CD8+ T cells in blood was seen between baseline and week 6.

From the cysteine through the phenylalanine, the CDR3 covers 12 amino acids. The kept DNA is CDR3 alone, 36 bases in frame from the first base. CDR1 and CDR2, looked up from the germline V gene, are MNHEY and SVGAGI. V lost 2 bases and J lost 6 bases; the stretch between them is 7 bases long. Patients with autoimmune disease history or receiving systemic immunosuppression were excluded from the trial. Peripheral blood for TCR sequencing was drawn from every dose cohort at baseline, at cycle 4 day 1 and at cycle 7 day 1. Samples were obtained from an open-label, multicenter, first-in-human phase I dose-escalation trial of ivuxolimab. Adults with locally advanced or metastatic melanoma, renal cell carcinoma, hepatocellular carcinoma or head and neck squamous cell carcinoma were enrolled in the trial. Before TCR sequencing, CD4+ T cells and CD8+ T cells were sorted from peripheral blood as separate populations.

For this clone: The clone's antigen remains unknown. Per-base qualities were not stored, and no clone one base away is much larger.

The sequencing here drew on CD4+ or CD8+ T cells sorted from blood, taken in a trial of the OX40 agonist ivuxolimab. The sequence joins TRBV6-5 to TRBJ1-1; perhaps TRBD1 is the D gene, with 5 bases matching. The TCR was taken from an adult with an advanced solid tumor such as melanoma, head and neck, liver or kidney cancer. The DNA is TGTGCCAGCAGTTACGGGGGAGCTGAAGCTTTCTTT. Translated, it gives CASSYGGAEAFF.